Each of the 19 T cell receptor beta chains below was sequenced from the same sample in a study of T cells after yellow fever vaccination. TCRdb reanalysed the 5' RACE reads using MiXCR and keeps one entry per CDR3 protein. The data hold around 25,000 distinct CDR3 sequences, with 4% to 5.5% observed a single time. The sequencing here drew on PBMCs, either bulk or a sorted T-cell subset (CD4+, CD8+, memory, or dextramer-sorted; not recorded which), taken on the day of the yellow fever booster vaccination. The receptors here all came from a man aged 18 to 29 who received the YFV17D yellow fever vaccine.

The V and J genes are TRBV7-2 and TRBJ2-1, with TRBD2 identical over 14 bases. Germline CDR1 is SGHTA and CDR2 is FQGNSA. With V trimmed by 6 bases and J by 9 bases, 10 bases remained unmatched. This CDR3 contains 16 residues. Here the CDR3 DNA reads TGTGCCAGCAGATGGGGACTAGCGGGGGCCCCCGGTGAGCAGTTCTTC. The encoded protein is CASRWGLAGAPGEQFF.

This clonotype was picked up many times. The chain joins TRBV20-1 to TRBJ1-5; no reliable D call. V lost 3 bases to trimming and J lost 0 bases, with 6 bases between them. CDR1 is DFQATT and CDR2 is SNEGSKA in the germline V gene (reference sequence). There are 13 residues in the CDR3. As DNA, the CDR3 is TGCAGTGCTAGTCCGGATAGCAATCAGCCCCAGCATTTT. It translates to CSASPDSNQPQHF.

CDR3: CSASMSRVYGANVLTF. Written as DNA, the CDR3 is TGCAGTGCTAGCATGTCCAGGGTATATGGGGCCAACGTCCTGACTTTC. The chain links TRBV20-1 to TRBJ2-6; D is possibly TRBD1 (5 bases). Trimming left V 3 bases short and J 3 bases short, with 15 bases between. This CDR3 region has 16 residues. Germline V gene data show CDR1 as DFQATT and CDR2 as SNEGSKA (reference sequence).

This clonotype was recorded at least ten times. The V call is TRBV7-6, the J call TRBJ1-4, with no clear D. This CDR3 has 14 amino acids. Trimming left V 1 base short and J 8 bases short, with 11 bases between. Germline V lookup: CDR1 SGHVS, CDR2 FNYEAQ. The CDR3 spells CASSLGTYPEKLFF. As DNA, the CDR3 is TGTGCCAGCAGCTTAGGGACCTACCCCGAAAAACTGTTTTTT.

This clonotype occurred many times. V is TRBV7-9 and J is TRBJ1-5; TRBD1 agrees at 11 bases. V shed 5 bases and J 10 bases; nucleotides not matched to a gene: 4. Germline CDR1 reads SEHNR; CDR2 reads FQNEAQ (reference sequence). CDR3 length equals 13 residues. The CDR3 protein is CASSGQGANPQHF. The DNA of the CDR3 is TGTGCCAGCAGCGGACAGGGGGCGAACCCCCAGCATTTT.

This clonotype was detected many times. The chain carries TRBV20-1 and TRBJ2-1; D not certain. CDR3 length: 13 residues. V lost 1 base to trimming and J lost 1 base, with 5 bases between them. Germline values: CDR1 DFQATT, CDR2 SNEGSKA (reference sequence). The CDR3 nucleotides are TGCAGTGCTAGAGCCCGGTCCTACAATGAGCAGTTCTTC. Translated, it gives CSARARSYNEQFF.

This clonotype was detected many times. The rearrangement links TRBV20-1 to TRBJ2-5; TRBD1 agrees at 8 bases. The CDR3 has 14 amino acids. Looked up from germline, CDR1 is DFQATT and CDR2 is SNEGSKA (reference sequence). Trimming cost V 5 bases and J 5 bases; bases outside gene matches: 10. For the CDR3, the DNA is TGCAGTGCTGAACGGCAGGGGGCTGGGGAGACCCAGTACTTC. Its translation is CSAERQGAGETQYF.

There are a few counts of this clonotype. This sequence joins TRBV5-1 and TRBJ1-3; D remains ambiguous. The CDR3 has 17 residues. V lost 0 bases and J 0 bases, leaving 13 bases between the germline ends. Germline V gene data show CDR1 as SGHRS and CDR2 as YFSETQ. CDR3 amino acids: CASSLAVAVNSGNTIYF. In DNA form, the CDR3 reads TGCGCCAGCAGCTTGGCCGTGGCGGTAAACTCTGGAAACACCATATATTTT.

This clonotype was seen ten or more times. This chain joins TRBV5-1 and TRBJ2-5; D is ambiguous. The V gene's germline CDR1 is SGHRS and CDR2 YFSETQ. The CDR3 is made up of 12 amino acids. Trimming left V 5 bases short and J 5 bases short, with 10 bases between. CDR3 bases: TGCGCCAGCAGGAGCTCGAGGGAGACCCAGTACTTC. This translates into CASRSSRETQYF.

CDR3 region: CASSSGDTGVMFF. In nucleotides, the CDR3 is TGTGCCAGCAGTAGCGGGGACACCGGGGTGATGTTTTTT. The chain combines TRBV6-4 with TRBJ2-2; TRBD2 might be the D (7 bases). The CDR3 runs to 13 residues. The germline V gene has CDR1 MRHNA and CDR2 SNTAGT. V was pared by 5 bases and J by 15 bases, with 19 bases between.

About this clonotype itself: Being one base from a much bigger clone, this may be a read error. The chain couples TRBV5-4 to TRBJ2-3; 8 nucleotides match TRBD1. CDR1 and CDR2 (germline): SGHNT, YYREEE (reference sequence). The CDR3 runs 15 residues. Trimming at V came to 2 bases and at J to 2 bases, leaving 4 bases not matched to a gene. CDR3 residues: CASSFDRGLTDTQYF. As DNA, the CDR3 is TGTGCCAGCAGCTTCGACAGGGGCCTCACAGATACGCAGTATTTT.

The sample holds many counts of this clonotype. This chain uses TRBV7-2 with TRBJ2-5; perhaps D is TRBD1 or TRBD2 (5 bases each). This CDR3 region has 13 residues. Trimming removed 5 bases at V and 2 bases at J, with 9 bases between. Germline V CDR1 and CDR2: SGHTA, FQGNSA. The CDR3 DNA sequence: TGTGCCAGCAGCGGGGGACGGCAAGAGACCCAGTACTTC. Translated: CASSGGRQETQYF.

This clonotype was recorded many times. The V gene is TRBV4-1, the J gene TRBJ2-2; D may be TRBD1 or TRBD2 (6 bases each). Germline V lookup: CDR1 MGHRA, CDR2 YSYEKL. The CDR3 covers 17 residues. V lost 3 bases, J lost 1 base, and 15 bases lay in between. CDR3: CASSHPRGRKNTGELFF. The DNA for the CDR3 is TGCGCCAGCAGCCACCCCCGGGGGCGGAAGAACACCGGGGAGCTGTTTTTT.

This chain uses TRBV12-3 or TRBV12-4 with TRBJ2-7; 7 bases agree with TRBD2. The V gene end was trimmed by 3 bases and the J gene end by 3 bases; junction bases not matched to a gene: 5. There are 14 residues in the CDR3. The CDR3, as DNA: TGTGCCAGCAGTTTCGCGGGCGGGGGCTACGAGCAGTACTTC. Translated: CASSFAGGGYEQYF.

Many counts were recorded for this clonotype. The CDR3 loop is CASSDGQGAKLHGYTF. The CDR3, as DNA: TGTGCCAGCAGCGATGGACAGGGGGCAAAACTGCATGGCTACACCTTC. The chain has TRBV9 and TRBJ1-2; 11 nucleotides match TRBD1. The CDR3 runs 16 residues. The ends lost 3 bases at V and 6 bases at J; junction bases unmatched: 10. Germline CDR1 is SGDLS and CDR2 is YYNGEE.

This clonotype has at least ten counts. The rearrangement uses TRBV2 and TRBJ2-4; D is uncertain. Germline CDR1 and CDR2: SNHLY and FYNNEI. Trimming removed 2 bases from V and 0 bases from J, with 8 bases in between. The CDR3 is 15 residues long. The CDR3 loop is CASSELWRAKNIQYF. The CDR3 DNA reads TGTGCCAGCAGTGAACTTTGGCGAGCCAAAAACATTCAGTACTTC.

The gene calls are TRBV2 and TRBJ2-3; D unresolved. The germline V and J ends were trimmed by 6 bases and 6 bases, with 10 bases remaining between them. Germline V gives CDR1 SNHLY, CDR2 FYNNEI. The CDR3 has 12 residues. The chain's CDR3 is CASSLSADTQYF. Here the CDR3 DNA reads TGTGCCAGCAGCCTATCGGCCGATACGCAGTATTTT. Supplemented by reference TRBV2 and TRBJ2-3, the full variable domain reads EPEVTQTPSHQVTQMGQEVILRCVPISNHLYFYWYRQILGQKVEFLVSFYNNEISEKSEIFDDQFSVERPDGSNFTLKIRSTKLEDSAMYFCASSLSADTQYFGPGTRLTVL.

This clonotype showed up many times. The rearrangement uses TRBV6-5 and TRBJ2-5; the D gene is possibly TRBD1 (6 bases). Germline V gene sequence: CDR1 MNHEY, CDR2 SVGAGI. Trimming removed 0 bases at V and 4 bases at J, with 9 bases between. This CDR3 comprises 14 residues. The CDR3 sequence: CASSYSGRGETQYF. In nucleotides, the CDR3 is TGTGCCAGCAGTTACTCGGGCAGGGGAGAGACCCAGTACTTC.

In its sample, this clonotype was seen many times. The junction does not match germline at one end; this may be a read error. The CDR3 coding sequence is TGTGCCAGCAGCTTAGGACAGCTCTATGGCTACACCTTC. Protein sequence: CASSLGQLYGYTF. The V gene is TRBV12-3 or TRBV12-4, the J gene TRBJ1-2; D is possibly TRBD1 (6 bases). The CDR3 spans 13 residues.